The T cell receptor (beta chain) under discussion was sequenced for a study of OX40 agonist ivuxolimab in advanced cancers. Study summary: Dose-escalation patients suffered from hepatocellular carcinoma, melanoma, renal cell or head and neck cancer. One hepatocellular carcinoma and a couple of cutaneous melanoma patients partially responded.

This clone was recorded once. Its antigen remains unknown. The protocol was immunoSEQ multiplex PCR, while the TCRdb copy is restricted to in-frame clones and leaves out a portion. Here the sample spans tens of thousands of clones, approximately 86% being singletons. Findings and caveats of the study: CD4+ and CD8+ T cells in blood underwent clonal expansion by week 6 at 0.1 to 3.0 mg/kg.

The CDR3 runs 15 residues. Per the germline V gene, CDR1 is SGHAT and CDR2 is FQNNGV. V lost 8 bases to trimming and J lost 1 base, with 14 bases between them. The V and J genes are TRBV11-2 and TRBJ2-2, with D maybe TRBD2 (6 bases). Material: CD4+ or CD8+ T cells sorted from blood, obtained in a trial of the OX40 agonist ivuxolimab. The sequence was collected from an adult with an advanced solid tumor such as melanoma, head and neck, liver or kidney cancer. The CDR3 DNA sequence: TGTGCCAGCTCCCATAGCGGAAGGAACACCGGGGAGCTGTTTTTT. It specifies CASSHSGRNTGELFF.